The 25 T cell receptor beta chains given below trace back to one sample, sequenced in a study of graft-versus-host responses after intestinal transplantation. Profiling relied on immunoSEQ multiplex PCR, and the TCRdb table lists in-frame clones only, not all of them. The table lists tens of thousands of clones, approximately 94% of them singletons, with over 0.15% in the top ten. The antigens for these receptors are not known. This sample comprised unstimulated CD4+ T cells sorted from spleen or lymph node cells, obtained before transplant. The receptors originated from a human donor who was the organ donor for an intestinal transplant.

This clone was seen once. J is TRBJ1-2 and V is TRBV18; D not certain. The CDR3 totals 11 residues. Germline V gene sequence: CDR1 KGHSH, CDR2 LQKENI. Trimming removed 3 bases from V and 8 bases from J, with 7 bases in between. For the CDR3, the DNA is TGTGCCAGCTCACCTTCTGAAGGCTACACCTTC. It encodes CASSPSEGYTF.

This clone was recorded once. The genes are TRBV5-1 and TRBJ1-6; no clear D. V was pared by 0 bases and J by 8 bases, with 6 bases between. Germline CDR1 is SGHRS and CDR2 is YFSETQ. The CDR3 loop spans 13 amino acids. The CDR3 region has the DNA TGCGCCAGCAGCTTGGTGGCGGATTCACCCCTCCACTTT. Protein sequence: CASSLVADSPLHF. Filled out from reference TRBV5-1 and TRBJ1-6, the complete variable domain reads KAGVTQTPRYLIKTRGQQVTLSCSPISGHRSVSWYQQTPGQGLQFLFEYFSETQRNKGNFPGRFSGRQFSNSRSEMNVSTLELGDSALYLCASSLVADSPLHFGNGTRLTVT.

The V call is TRBV5-1, the J call TRBJ1-1; tentative D call: TRBD1 (6 bases). Between the trimmed V and J ends, which lost 0 bases and 1 base, there was a span of 19 bases. Germline V lookup: CDR1 SGHRS, CDR2 YFSETQ. The CDR3 is 18 amino acids. The CDR3 loop reads CASSLALYNGDKNTEAFF. The CDR3 DNA follows: TGCGCCAGCAGCTTGGCCTTGTATAACGGGGACAAGAACACTGAAGCTTTCTTT.

This clone has only one observation. This chain connects TRBV2 to TRBJ2-2, with no clear D. Looked up from germline, CDR1 is SNHLY and CDR2 is FYNNEI. Deletions cut 4 bases from V and 4 bases from J, with 7 bases between. The CDR3 totals 13 residues. CDR3 bases: TGTGCCAGCAGTGGACCGCTCACCGGGGAGCTGTTTTTT. Amino acids: CASSGPLTGELFF.

CDR3 loop: CASRMTYDYGYTF. The CDR3 region has the DNA TGTGCCAGCAGAATGACATATGACTATGGCTACACCTTC. The chain has TRBV28 and TRBJ1-2; D is uncertain. The CDR3 loop spans 13 amino acids. CDR1 is MDHEN, CDR2 SYDVKM, per germline. The ends were cut back, 6 bases at V and 3 bases at J, with 11 bases in the middle.

This clone was seen just once. The rearrangement joins TRBV2 to TRBJ2-5, with D unclear. Between the trimmed V and J ends, which lost 6 bases and 5 bases, there was a span of 10 bases. Germline-derived CDR1 and CDR2 are SNHLY and FYNNEI. The CDR3 is 12 amino acids. CDR3 amino acids: CASRAPRETQYF. In DNA, the CDR3 is TGTGCCAGCAGGGCTCCTCGGGAGACCCAGTACTTC.

The chain couples TRBV10-3 to TRBJ1-1, with TRBD1 as a possible D gene (6 bases). CDR1 is ENHRY, CDR2 SYGVKD, per germline. This CDR3 has 14 amino acids. The V end was cut by 2 bases, the J end by 2 bases, with 9 bases between. CDR3 DNA sequence: TGTGCCATCAGTGAGGGACAGATTAACACTGAAGCTTTCTTT. Translated, it gives CAISEGQINTEAFF.

This chain joins TRBV19 and TRBJ1-3; no clear D gene. The V gene lost 5 bases and the J gene lost 4 bases, with 9 bases spanning the gap. The CDR3 has 13 amino acids. Germline V gives CDR1 LNHDA, CDR2 SQIVND (reference sequence). CDR3: CASSLRAGNTIYF. The DNA for the CDR3 is TGTGCCAGTAGTCTAAGGGCCGGAAACACCATATATTTT.

The chain recombines TRBV6-5 with TRBJ2-3; 9 nucleotides line up with TRBD1. Germline V gene sequence: CDR1 MNHEY, CDR2 SVGAGI. This CDR3 region has 14 residues. Unmatched junction bases numbered 1, after V lost 4 bases and J lost 2 bases. The CDR3 DNA reads TGTGCCAGCAGTTTACAGGGGGCCACAGATACGCAGTATTTT. Its translation is CASSLQGATDTQYF.

This clone occurred once. The V call is TRBV2, the J call TRBJ2-7, with D hard to call. The V and J ends lost 3 bases and 3 bases respectively, with 6 bases between them. Looked up from germline, CDR1 is SNHLY and CDR2 is FYNNEI. The length of the CDR3 is 12 residues. The CDR3 DNA follows: TGTGCCAGCAGTGAGTACCGCTACGAGCAGTACTTC. Translating gives CASSEYRYEQYF.

There are a few counts of this clone. The rearrangement links TRBV10-3 to TRBJ1-1; tentative D call: TRBD1 (6 bases). Germline V CDR1 and CDR2: ENHRY, SYGVKD. V gave up 4 bases and J gave up 7 bases, with 10 bases separating them. The CDR3 sequence is 12 residues long. CDR3 protein: CAISGQVDEAFF. The CDR3 DNA reads TGTGCCATCAGTGGACAGGTGGATGAAGCTTTCTTT.

The gene calls are TRBV30 and TRBJ2-3; 10 bases line up with TRBD2. Germline V CDR1 and CDR2: GTSNPN, SVGIG (reference sequence). The V and J ends lost 3 bases and 4 bases, in that order; junction bases with no gene match: 7. The CDR3 length is 15 residues. CDR3 nucleotide sequence: TGTGCCTGGAGGGGCGGACTAGCGGCCTCAGATACGCAGTATTTT. This translates into CAWRGGLAASDTQYF. Full variable domain (missing parts from reference TRBV30 and TRBJ2-3): SQTIHQWPATLVQPVGSPLSLECTVEGTSNPNLYWYRQAAGRGLQLLFYSVGIGQISSEVPQNLSASRPQDRQFILSSKKLLLSDSGFYLCAWRGGLAASDTQYFGPGTRLTVL.

V gene TRBV7-2 combines with J gene TRBJ2-7, with 8 nucleotides matching TRBD1. This CDR3 region has 18 residues. Losses at the gene ends were 5 bases for V and 5 bases for J; bases not matched to a gene: 20. CDR1 is SGHTA, CDR2 FQGNSA, per germline. The CDR3 DNA follows: TGTGCCAGCAGCACAAAACATTGGCAGGGGGCGTTAGAGGACGAGCAGTACTTC. Translation: CASSTKHWQGALEDEQYF.

On this clone: At one of its ends the junction is not consistent with the germline gene, which may arise from a read error. The chain is built from TRBV10-3 and TRBJ2-7; weak D call: TRBD1 (6 bases). The CDR3 totals 13 residues. Germline CDR1 reads ENHRY; CDR2 reads SYGVKD. DNA of the CDR3: TGTGCCATCACGGGGAATCTACAGGGTCTCCCTGTCTTC. It is translated as CAITGNLQGLPVF.

The chain couples TRBV19 to TRBJ1-2; D is uncertain. The CDR3 is made up of 16 amino acids. Germline CDR1 and CDR2: LNHDA and SQIVND (reference sequence). V dropped 1 base and J dropped 4 bases, with 16 bases sitting between them. CDR3 residues: CASSIGVGLGGYGYTF. For the CDR3, the DNA is TGTGCCAGTAGTATAGGTGTAGGGTTGGGCGGCTATGGCTACACCTTC.

The chain combines TRBV5-4 with TRBJ2-3, with TRBD2 matching over 11 bases. J lost 7 bases, V lost 5 bases, and 3 bases had no gene match. The CDR3 totals 13 residues. Germline CDR1 and CDR2: SGHNT and YYREEE (reference sequence). The CDR3 DNA reads TGTGCCAGCAGTAGCGGGGGGGAGAATACGCAGTATTTT. Protein product: CASSSGGENTQYF.

CDR3 in amino acids: CASSLVRQAYTEAFF. The DNA of the CDR3 is TGTGCCAGCAGCTTAGTCCGACAGGCATACACTGAAGCTTTCTTT. This chain joins TRBV7-2 and TRBJ1-1; possibly TRBD1 for D (6 bases). The CDR3 has 15 residues. Germline CDR1 SGHTA, CDR2 FQGNSA. V lost 1 base to trimming and J lost 3 bases, with 12 bases between them.

The chain couples TRBV5-1 to TRBJ2-3, with 10 bases fitting TRBD2. Germline CDR1 is SGHRS and CDR2 is YFSETQ. This CDR3 is 16 amino acids long. V shed 2 bases and J 3 bases; nucleotides not matched to a gene: 6. The CDR3 DNA reads as TGCGCCAGCAGCTTCCTAGCGGGGGCCGTGACAGATACGCAGTATTTT. Its translation is CASSFLAGAVTDTQYF.

As concerns this clone: Additional DNA sequences in this sample encode the identical CDR3. The gene calls are TRBV14 and TRBJ2-4; D call uncertain. In germline, CDR1 is SGHDN, CDR2 FVKESK. The CDR3 is made up of 16 amino acids. Deletions cut 1 base from V and 0 bases from J, with 10 bases between. The CDR3 sequence is CASSQAVASAKNIQYF. In DNA form, the CDR3 reads TGTGCCAGCAGCCAAGCGGTAGCCTCAGCCAAAAACATTCAGTACTTC.

The J gene is TRBJ1-1, the V gene TRBV4-3; no firm D call. This CDR3 has 12 amino acids. Germline V lookup: CDR1 LGHNA, CDR2 YSLEER. Trimming took 2 bases from V and 1 from J, leaving 2 bases between them. CDR3 DNA sequence: TGCGCCAGCAGCCAACAGAACACTGAAGCTTTCTTT. Protein: CASSQQNTEAFF.

V usage is TRBV2 and J usage is TRBJ2-3; D perhaps matches TRBD2 (6 bases). This CDR3 contains 16 residues. Trimming removed 3 bases from V and 6 bases from J, with 19 bases in between. Germline values: CDR1 SNHLY, CDR2 FYNNEI. In nucleotides, the CDR3 is TGTGCCAGCAGTGATCAAGGCGGGGCCGGGTCGGATACGCAGTATTTT. This sequence encodes CASSDQGGAGSDTQYF.

The chain combines TRBV1 with TRBJ1-5; TRBD1, the D gene given by the table, was not confirmed from the DNA. TRBV1 is a recognized pseudogene. This CDR3 is built from 19 residues. CDR3 sequence (DNA): TGCACCAGCAGCCAATATTGTCGACAGAATTACTATAGCAATCAGCCCCAGCATTTT. This codes for CTSSQYCRQNYYSNQPQHF.

The chain links TRBV5-1 to TRBJ2-7, with TRBD1 identical over 7 bases. V lost 1 base and J lost 7; bases outside the gene matches: 11. The length of the CDR3 is 15 residues. Germline CDR1 and CDR2: SGHRS and YFSETQ. CDR3 region: CASSLIQGVLGEQYF. The DNA of the CDR3 is TGCGCCAGCAGCTTGATCCAGGGGGTACTTGGAGAGCAGTACTTC.

This clone was observed once. The gene calls are TRBV7-9 and TRBJ1-3; D may be TRBD1 (5 bases). Germline CDR1 and CDR2: SEHNR and FQNEAQ (reference sequence). V was clipped by 3 bases and J by 4 bases, with 13 bases between them. The CDR3 runs 15 residues. In DNA form, the CDR3 reads TGTGCCAGCAGCTTGGGACCAGGGATAGGAAACACCATATATTTT. It specifies CASSLGPGIGNTIYF.

V gene TRBV28 combines with J gene TRBJ2-3; D gene uncertain. From germline, CDR1 is MDHEN and CDR2 SYDVKM. V was clipped by 6 bases and J by 4 bases, with 5 bases between them. The CDR3 length is 11 residues. CDR3 loop: CASRGPDTQYF. The CDR3 DNA follows: TGTGCCAGCAGGGGTCCAGATACGCAGTATTTT. The full variable domain, rest sourced from reference TRBV28 and TRBJ2-3, is DVKVTQSSRYLVKRTGEKVFLECVQDMDHENMFWYRQDPGLGLRLIYFSYDVKMKEKGDIPEGYSVSREKKERFSLILESASTNQTSMYLCASRGPDTQYFGPGTRLTVL.